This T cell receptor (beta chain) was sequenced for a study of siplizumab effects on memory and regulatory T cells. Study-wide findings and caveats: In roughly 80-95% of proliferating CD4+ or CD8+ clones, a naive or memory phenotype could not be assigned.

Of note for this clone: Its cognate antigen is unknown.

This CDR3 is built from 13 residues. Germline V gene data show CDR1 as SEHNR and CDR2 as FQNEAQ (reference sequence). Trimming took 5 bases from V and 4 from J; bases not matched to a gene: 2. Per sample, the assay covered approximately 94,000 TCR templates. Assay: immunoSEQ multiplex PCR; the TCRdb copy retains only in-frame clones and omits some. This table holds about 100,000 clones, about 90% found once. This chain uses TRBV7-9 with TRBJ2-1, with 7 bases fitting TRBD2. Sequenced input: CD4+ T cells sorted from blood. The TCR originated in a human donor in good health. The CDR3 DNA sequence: TGTGCCAGCAGCCCCGGGGGGTACAATGAGCAGTTCTTC. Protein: CASSPGGYNEQFF.